The present T cell receptor beta chain was sequenced within a study of post-analysis software for immune sequencing data. Built from TCR beta cDNA, the libraries had unique molecular identifiers in them. TCRdb reanalysed the PCR reads using MiXCR and keeps one entry per CDR3 protein. The data hold 750,000 to 950,000 distinct CDR3 sequences, with approximately 44% observed a single time. Many counts were recorded for this clonotype. The sample comprised blood. This clonotype was sampled from a girl under 18 with multiple sclerosis.

The CDR3 DNA is TGTGCCAGCAGTTCGGGGACAGTAGGATCTGGGGCCAACGTCCTGACTTTC. Its protein product is CASSSGTVGSGANVLTF. The V gene is TRBV28, the J gene TRBJ2-6, with 7 bases fitting TRBD1. The CDR3 has 17 amino acids. J was trimmed by 1 base and V by 4 bases; bases with no gene match: 7. The germline gives CDR1 MDHEN, CDR2 SYDVKM.